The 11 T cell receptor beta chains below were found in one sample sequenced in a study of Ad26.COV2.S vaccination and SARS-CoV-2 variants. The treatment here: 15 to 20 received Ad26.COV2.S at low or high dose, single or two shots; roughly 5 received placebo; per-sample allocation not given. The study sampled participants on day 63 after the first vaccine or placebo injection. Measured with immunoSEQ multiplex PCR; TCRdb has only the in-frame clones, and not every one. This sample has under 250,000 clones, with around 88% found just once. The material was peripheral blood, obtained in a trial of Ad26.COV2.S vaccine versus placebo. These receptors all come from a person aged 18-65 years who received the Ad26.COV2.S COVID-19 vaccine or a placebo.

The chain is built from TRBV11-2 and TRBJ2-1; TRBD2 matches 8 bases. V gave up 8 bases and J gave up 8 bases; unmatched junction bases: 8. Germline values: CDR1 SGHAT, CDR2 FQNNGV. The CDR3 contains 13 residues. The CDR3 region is CASLRGGFDEQFF. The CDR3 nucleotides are TGTGCCAGCCTACGGGGGGGCTTCGATGAGCAGTTCTTC. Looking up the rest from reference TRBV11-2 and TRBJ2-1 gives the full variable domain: EAGVAQSPRYKIIEKRQSVAFWCNPISGHATLYWYQQILGQGPKLLIQFQNNGVVDDSQLPKDRFSAERLKGVDSTLKIQPAKLEDSAVYLCASLRGGFDEQFFGPGTRLTVL.

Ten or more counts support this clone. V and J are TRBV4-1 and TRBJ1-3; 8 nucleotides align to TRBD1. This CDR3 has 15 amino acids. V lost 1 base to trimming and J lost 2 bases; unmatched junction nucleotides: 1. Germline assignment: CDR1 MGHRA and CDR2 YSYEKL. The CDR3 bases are TGCGCCAGCAGCCAAGCGACAGGGGCTGGAAACACCATATATTTT. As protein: CASSQATGAGNTIYF.

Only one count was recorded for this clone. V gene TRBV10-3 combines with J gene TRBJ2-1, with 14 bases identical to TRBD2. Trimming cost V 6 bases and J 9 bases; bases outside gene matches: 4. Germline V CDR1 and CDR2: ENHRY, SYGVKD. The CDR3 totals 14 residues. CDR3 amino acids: CAIRGLAGESEQFF. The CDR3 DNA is TGTGCCATCAGGGGACTAGCGGGAGAGAGTGAGCAGTTCTTC.

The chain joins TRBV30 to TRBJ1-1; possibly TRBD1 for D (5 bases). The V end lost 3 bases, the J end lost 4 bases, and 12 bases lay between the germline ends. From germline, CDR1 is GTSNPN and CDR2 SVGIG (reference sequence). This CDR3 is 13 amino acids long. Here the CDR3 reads CAWSQGWATEAFF. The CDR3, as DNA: TGTGCCTGGAGCCAGGGTTGGGCCACTGAAGCTTTCTTT.

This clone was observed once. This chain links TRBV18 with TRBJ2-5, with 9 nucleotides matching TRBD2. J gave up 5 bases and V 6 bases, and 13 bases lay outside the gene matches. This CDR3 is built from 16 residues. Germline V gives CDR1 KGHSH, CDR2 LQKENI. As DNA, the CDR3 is TGTGCCAGCTCCGCTACTCTCGGGACTAGCAGGGAGACCCAGTACTTC. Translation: CASSATLGTSRETQYF.

The CDR3 region has the DNA TGCGCCAGCAGCCAAGATGGCCGACCGAACACTGAAGCTTTCTTT. This translates into CASSQDGRPNTEAFF. This chain connects TRBV4-3 to TRBJ1-1; no clear D gene. V was trimmed by 0 bases and J by 1 base, leaving 9 bases between them. CDR3 length: 15 residues. Per germline, CDR1 LGHNA and CDR2 YSLEER.

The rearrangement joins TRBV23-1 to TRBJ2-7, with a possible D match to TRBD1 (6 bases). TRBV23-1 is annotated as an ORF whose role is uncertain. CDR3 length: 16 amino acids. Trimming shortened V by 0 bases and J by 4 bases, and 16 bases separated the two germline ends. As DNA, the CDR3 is TGCGCCAGCAGTCAATCCAGGGACAACGCCTTGTACGAGCAGTACGTC. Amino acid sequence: CASSQSRDNALYEQYV.

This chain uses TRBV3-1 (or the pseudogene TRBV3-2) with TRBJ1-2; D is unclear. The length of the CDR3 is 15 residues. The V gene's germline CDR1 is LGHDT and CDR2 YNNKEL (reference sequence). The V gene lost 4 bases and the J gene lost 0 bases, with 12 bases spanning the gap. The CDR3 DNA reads TGTGCCAGCAGCCGCAGCCTCGGGGCTAACTATGGCTACACCTTC. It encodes CASSRSLGANYGYTF.

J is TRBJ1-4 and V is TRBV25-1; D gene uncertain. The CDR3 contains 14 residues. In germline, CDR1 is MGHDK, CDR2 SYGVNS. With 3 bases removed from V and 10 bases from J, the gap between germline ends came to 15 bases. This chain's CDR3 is CASSDLGNEGKLFF. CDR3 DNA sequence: TGTGCCAGCAGTGATCTCGGGAACGAGGGAAAACTGTTTTTT.

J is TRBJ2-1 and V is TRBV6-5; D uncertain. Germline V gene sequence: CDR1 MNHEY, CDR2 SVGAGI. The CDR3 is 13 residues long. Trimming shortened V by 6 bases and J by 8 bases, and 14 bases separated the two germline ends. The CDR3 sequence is CASSRETGYEQFF. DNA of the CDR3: TGTGCCAGCAGCAGAGAGACCGGTTATGAGCAGTTCTTC.

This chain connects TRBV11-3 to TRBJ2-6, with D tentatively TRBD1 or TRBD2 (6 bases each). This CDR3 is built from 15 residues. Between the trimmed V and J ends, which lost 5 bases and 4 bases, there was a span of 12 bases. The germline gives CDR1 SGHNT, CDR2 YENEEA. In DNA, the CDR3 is TGTGCCAGCAGCGCCAGGGGACTGGGGGCCAACGTCCTGACTTTC. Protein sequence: CASSARGLGANVLTF.